The clone carrying this TCR beta chain has at least ten counts. Preparation of the TCRbeta library involved a method that used unique molecular identifiers. TCRdb reprocessed the PCR reads with MiXCR, giving one entry per CDR3 protein. The table lists some 70,000 distinct CDR3 sequences, around 7.9% of them singletons, with approximately 2.4% in the top ten. These data are taken from a study of T-cell reconstitution after alpha-beta-depleted transplantation in children. The CDR3 totals 12 residues. Germline V CDR1 and CDR2: KGHSH, LQKENI. Trimming removed 6 bases from V and 4 bases from J, with 7 bases in between.

The sample was PBMCs from the stem cell graft donor, taken from the stem cell graft. The origin of this receptor is a human donor who donated a stem cell graft to a child with acute lymphoblastic leukemia. The V gene is TRBV18, the J gene TRBJ2-1, with D unclear. The CDR3 protein is CASSGGYNEQFF. CDR3 in DNA: TGTGCCAGCTCCGGCGGATACAATGAGCAGTTCTTC. Full variable domain (outside the CDR3, taken from reference TRBV18 and TRBJ2-1): NAGVMQNPRHLVRRRGQEARLRCSPMKGHSHVYWYRQLPEEGLKFMVYLQKENIIDESGMPKERFSAEFPKEGPSILRIQQVVRGDSAAYFCASSGGYNEQFFGPGTRLTVL.